Shown below are 27 T cell receptor beta chains from a single sample sequenced in a study of cytomegalovirus exposure and HLA in healthy donors. Both 60 Vbeta primers and 13 Jbeta primers went into the PCR. Clones were sequenced by immunoSEQ multiplex PCR, and TCRdb holds only the in-frame ones, with some missing. The table records more than 90,000 clones, approximately 72% of them present only once. Input material: PBMCs. The receptors come from a man in his forties in good health and CMV-seropositive.

This sequence joins TRBV7-2 and TRBJ2-7, with a possible D match to TRBD1 (5 bases). Germline-derived CDR1 and CDR2 are SGHTA and FQGNSA. Between the trimmed V and J ends, which lost 5 bases and 8 bases, there was a span of 10 bases. The CDR3 contains 11 residues. The CDR3 here is CASSKRGQQYF. The DNA for the CDR3 is TGTGCCAGCAGCAAAAGGGGCCAGCAGTACTTC.

This sequence joins TRBV18 and TRBJ1-3; D not resolved. The CDR3 loop spans 14 amino acids. Germline-derived CDR1 and CDR2 are KGHSH and LQKENI. V lost 2 bases to trimming and J lost 0 bases, with 5 bases between them. The chain's CDR3 is CASSPSPSGNTIYF. The CDR3 DNA follows: TGTGCCAGCTCACCAAGCCCCTCTGGAAACACCATATATTTT.

The gene calls are TRBV6-5 and TRBJ1-2; TRBD1 is a possible D gene (5 bases). CDR3 length equals 13 residues. The V end was cut by 4 bases, the J end by 3 bases, with 9 bases between. The germline V gene encodes CDR1 MNHEY and CDR2 SVGAGI. As DNA, the CDR3 is TGTGCCAGCAGTTCGGGGGAGTACTATGGCTACACCTTC. Translation gives CASSSGEYYGYTF.

The chain has TRBV11-2 and TRBJ2-1; D is perhaps TRBD2 (5 bases). This CDR3 has 15 residues. The germline V gene has CDR1 SGHAT and CDR2 FQNNGV. Trimming took off 0 bases at V and 7 bases at J, with 13 bases between the two ends. CDR3: CASSLEVTAVNEQFF. The DNA of the CDR3 is TGTGCCAGCAGCTTAGAGGTTACAGCGGTAAATGAGCAGTTCTTC.

The chain has TRBV5-6 and TRBJ2-5; the match to TRBD2 covers 7 bases. The CDR3 is 13 amino acids. Germline loops: CDR1 SGHDT, CDR2 YYEEEE. The ends lost 2 bases at V and 7 bases at J; junction bases unmatched: 5. The CDR3 is CASSFGGSGTQYF. CDR3 nucleotides: TGTGCCAGCAGCTTCGGGGGGAGCGGGACCCAGTACTTC. Based on the CDR3 plus reference TRBV5-6 and TRBJ2-5, the full variable domain is DAGVTQSPTHLIKTRGQQVTLRCSPKSGHDTVSWYQQALGQGPQFIFQYYEEEERQRGNFPDRFSGHQFPNYSSELNVNALLLGDSALYLCASSFGGSGTQYFGPGTRLLVL.

The chain combines TRBV5-4 with TRBJ1-2; 7 nucleotides line up with TRBD1. The V gene's germline CDR1 is SGHNT and CDR2 YYREEE (reference sequence). The CDR3 contains 13 residues. J was trimmed by 8 bases and V by 7 bases; bases with no gene match: 11. The CDR3 loop reads CASRRQGSGGYTF. CDR3 bases: TGTGCCAGCCGACGACAGGGCTCGGGCGGCTACACCTTC.

This clone was picked up a small number of times. The chain couples TRBV11-2 to TRBJ1-1; 7 bases map to TRBD1. V was clipped by 4 bases and J by 4 bases; unmatched bases: 6. CDR1 and CDR2 (germline): SGHAT, FQNNGV. The CDR3 consists of 14 residues. For the CDR3, the DNA is TGTGCCAGCAGCTCCCAGGGGGAAAGCACTGAAGCTTTCTTT. Translating gives CASSSQGESTEAFF.

This clone was recorded a few times. This chain connects TRBV4-1 to TRBJ2-6; weak D call: TRBD1 (6 bases). CDR1 and CDR2 (germline): MGHRA, YSYEKL. The CDR3 consists of 16 residues. The germline V and J ends were trimmed by 3 bases and 2 bases, with 11 bases remaining between them. This CDR3 is CASSQGQGPGANVLTF. The CDR3 region has the DNA TGCGCCAGCAGCCAGGGGCAGGGGCCTGGGGCCAACGTCCTGACTTTC.

This rearrangement joins TRBV29-1 to TRBJ1-1; 9 positions agree with TRBD1. Germline CDR1 reads SQVTM; CDR2 reads ANQGSEA. The CDR3 extends over 15 amino acids. The V segment lost 1 base and the J segment 0 bases; nucleotides outside the gene matches: 3. The DNA of the CDR3 is TGCAGCGTTGAAGGGACAGGGGTGCTGAACACTGAAGCTTTCTTT. This codes for CSVEGTGVLNTEAFF.

This clone was seen more than once but under ten times. The chain joins TRBV6-6 to TRBJ2-5; 10 bases fit TRBD1. Germline trimming cut 2 bases from V and 5 bases from J; bases unmatched to any gene: 5. The CDR3 runs to 15 residues. Germline assignment: CDR1 MNHNY and CDR2 SVGAGI (reference sequence). The CDR3 protein is CASSYATGGEETQYF. The CDR3 DNA sequence: TGTGCCAGCAGTTACGCGACAGGGGGCGAGGAGACCCAGTACTTC.

The chain employs TRBV29-1 and TRBJ1-2, with TRBD1 matching 8 bases. This CDR3 has 15 residues. After removal of 3 bases from V and 5 bases from J, the junction contained 11 bases not matched to a gene. Germline CDR1 is SQVTM and CDR2 is ANQGSEA. In DNA form, the CDR3 reads TGCAGCGTTGACGACGGACAGGGAGGAGGATATGGCTACACCTTC. This sequence encodes CSVDDGQGGGYGYTF.

As concerns this clone: Other DNA variants within this sample encode the same CDR3. The V call is TRBV5-1, the J call TRBJ1-2, with 7 positions matching TRBD1. The V gene's germline CDR1 is SGHRS and CDR2 YFSETQ. The V segment lost 0 bases and the J segment 2 bases; nucleotides outside the gene matches: 1. The CDR3 sequence is 14 residues long. CDR3: CASSLGDRNYGYTF. In DNA form, the CDR3 reads TGCGCCAGCAGCTTGGGGGACAGAAACTATGGCTACACCTTC.

This sequence joins TRBV27 and TRBJ2-1, with TRBD2 matching over 9 bases. The CDR3 has 14 amino acids. The germline V gene has CDR1 MNHEY and CDR2 SMNVEV (reference sequence). The trim removed 3 bases at V and 4 bases at J, leaving 1 base unmatched. The CDR3 sequence is CASSLLAGYNEQFF. The CDR3 DNA follows: TGTGCCAGCAGTTTGCTAGCGGGATACAATGAGCAGTTCTTC.

The V gene is TRBV18, the J gene TRBJ2-3; 14 nucleotides line up with TRBD2. Trimming at V came to 3 bases and at J to 5 bases, leaving 4 bases not matched to a gene. This CDR3 spans 16 amino acids. Germline loops: CDR1 KGHSH, CDR2 LQKENI. CDR3 nucleotides: TGTGCCAGCTCACCTGGACTAGCGGGAGGAATAGATACGCAGTATTTT. It codes for CASSPGLAGGIDTQYF.

The rearrangement uses TRBV5-4 and TRBJ2-3, with D possibly TRBD2 on 5 matching bases. Trimming took 4 bases from V and 9 from J, leaving 18 bases between them. Germline V CDR1 and CDR2: SGHNT, YYREEE (reference sequence). The CDR3 is 14 amino acids. The CDR3 reads CASSADQLGGTQYF. Here the CDR3 DNA reads TGTGCCAGCAGCGCGGACCAACTGGGCGGGACGCAGTATTTT.

The CDR3 sequence: CASSLGNGGTDTQYF. CDR3 sequence (DNA): TGTGCCAGCAGCTTGGGGAACGGGGGCACAGATACGCAGTATTTT. This sequence joins TRBV5-6 and TRBJ2-3; D perhaps matches TRBD2 (5 bases). The CDR3 has 15 residues. Germline assignment: CDR1 SGHDT and CDR2 YYEEEE. The ends were cut back, 0 bases at V and 1 base at J, with 9 bases in the middle. Full variable domain (rest looked up from reference TRBV5-6 and TRBJ2-3): DAGVTQSPTHLIKTRGQQVTLRCSPKSGHDTVSWYQQALGQGPQFIFQYYEEEERQRGNFPDRFSGHQFPNYSSELNVNALLLGDSALYLCASSLGNGGTDTQYFGPGTRLTVL.

The chain is built from TRBV6-5 and TRBJ2-7; TRBD1 matches at 10 bases. The CDR3 is 15 amino acids. J lost 4 bases, V lost 6 bases, and 9 bases had no gene match. CDR1 MNHEY and CDR2 SVGAGI come from the germline V gene. The CDR3: CASSLTGGGSYEQYF. The CDR3 nucleotides are TGTGCCAGCAGCTTGACAGGGGGCGGGTCTTACGAGCAGTACTTC.

The chain combines TRBV5-4 with TRBJ2-5; 9 bases agree with TRBD2. The CDR3 is made up of 15 amino acids. Germline values: CDR1 SGHNT, CDR2 YYREEE (reference sequence). The V and J ends lost 4 bases and 5 bases, in that order; junction bases with no gene match: 9. The CDR3 coding sequence is TGTGCCAGCAGCAACCCTAGCGGGACGGGGGAGACCCAGTACTTC. Translation: CASSNPSGTGETQYF.

This chain connects TRBV6-5 to TRBJ2-7, with a weak D call TRBD1 (6 bases). Germline CDR1 MNHEY, CDR2 SVGAGI. This CDR3 has 13 amino acids. V was trimmed by 6 bases and J by 1 base, leaving 10 bases between them. The CDR3 protein is CASRWTESYEQYF. The CDR3 DNA reads as TGTGCCAGCAGATGGACAGAGTCCTACGAGCAGTACTTC.

The count of this clone is one. V usage is TRBV10-3 and J usage is TRBJ2-5; possibly TRBD1 for D (5 bases). The CDR3 runs 14 residues. The germline gives CDR1 ENHRY, CDR2 SYGVKD. The V end was cut by 6 bases, the J end by 2 bases, with 13 bases between. CDR3 loop: CAISRDSLQETQYF. Written as DNA, the CDR3 is TGTGCCATCAGCCGCGACAGTTTACAAGAGACCCAGTACTTC.

The V gene is TRBV11-1, the J gene TRBJ1-1, with 7 bases aligning to TRBD1. Looked up from germline, CDR1 is SGHAT and CDR2 is FQDESV (reference sequence). Trimming removed 2 bases from V and 11 bases from J; junction bases left unmatched: 2. CDR3 length equals 11 residues. CDR3 sequence reads: CASSLTGDAFF. The CDR3 DNA reads TGTGCCAGCAGCTTAACAGGGGACGCTTTCTTT.

The V call is TRBV7-2, the J call TRBJ2-4; 7 bases are a match to TRBD2. Unmatched junction bases numbered 4, after V lost 0 bases and J lost 5 bases. This CDR3 has 15 residues. CDR1 is SGHTA, CDR2 FQGNSA, per germline. The CDR3 reads CASSLAGGDQNIQYF. DNA of the CDR3: TGTGCCAGCAGCTTAGCGGGGGGGGACCAAAACATTCAGTACTTC.

The chain recombines TRBV5-1 with TRBJ2-2; D may be TRBD1 (5 bases). V was clipped by 1 base and J by 4 bases, with 8 bases between them. The CDR3 is 14 residues long. Germline CDR1 is SGHRS and CDR2 is YFSETQ. The CDR3 DNA is TGCGCCAGCAGCTTGAGACAGTCCACCGGGGAGCTGTTTTTT. It specifies CASSLRQSTGELFF.

This clone was recorded only once. V gene TRBV9 combines with J gene TRBJ2-2, with D perhaps TRBD2 (7 bases). The CDR3 consists of 16 residues. Deletions cut 0 bases from V and 3 bases from J, with 12 bases between. The germline V gene encodes CDR1 SGDLS and CDR2 YYNGEE. The DNA of the CDR3 is TGTGCCAGCAGCGTAGGAAGGGGGAGGGACACCGGGGAGCTGTTTTTT. It specifies CASSVGRGRDTGELFF.

The gene calls are TRBV28 and TRBJ2-2; 14 bases map to TRBD2. V trimming: 11 bases; J trimming: 7 bases; junction bases outside the gene matches: 3. From germline, CDR1 is MDHEN and CDR2 SYDVKM. The CDR3 has 13 residues. The CDR3 nucleotides read TGTGCCGGCGGACTAGCGGGAGGCGGGGAGCTGTTTTTT. This gives the protein CAGGLAGGGELFF.

The chain has TRBV9 and TRBJ1-3; D possibly corresponds to TRBD1 (5 bases). Trimming cost V 10 bases and J 4 bases, with 24 bases left between them. This CDR3 contains 16 residues. The germline gives CDR1 SGDLS, CDR2 YYNGEE. CDR3 loop: CARPGGWGLRGNTIYF. In DNA form, the CDR3 reads TGTGCCCGTCCCGGAGGGTGGGGCTTAAGGGGAAACACCATATATTTT.

The chain combines TRBV25-1 with TRBJ2-7; 8 bases match TRBD1. V lost 1 base, J lost 2 bases, and 1 base stayed unmatched. From germline, CDR1 is MGHDK and CDR2 SYGVNS. This CDR3 has 14 amino acids. The CDR3 sequence is CASSEWDRPYEQYF. The CDR3 DNA reads TGTGCCAGCAGTGAATGGGACAGGCCCTACGAGCAGTACTTC.